This T cell receptor beta chain was captured in a study of cytomegalovirus exposure and HLA in healthy donors. At the level of the study: Early released data had about 85 million unique TCRs, all coming from HLA-typed donors.

V lost 0 bases and J lost 4; bases outside the gene matches: 10. The CDR3 consists of 17 residues. Germline V gene sequence: CDR1 SGHRS, CDR2 YFSETQ. Only one count was recorded for this clone. Its antigen is as yet unknown. Study observations and caveats: It was confirmed in vitro that three of the CMV-associated chains were specific for CMV antigens. Cytomegalovirus-associated TCR beta chains were listed, numbering 150 to 200.

Primers included in the PCR were 60 Vbeta and 13 Jbeta primers. Measured with immunoSEQ multiplex PCR; TCRdb has only the in-frame clones, and not every one. Among about 200,000 clones listed, 70% to 80% were seen once. The chain carries TRBV5-1 and TRBJ2-1; 7 bases line up with TRBD2. Sequencing input: PBMCs. This receptor was obtained from a woman in her thirties in good health and CMV-seronegative. This CDR3 is CASSLAPRLAVYNEQFF. In DNA form, the CDR3 reads TGCGCCAGCAGCTTGGCCCCTCGCCTAGCGGTATACAATGAGCAGTTCTTC.